Shown below are 9 T cell receptor beta chains from a single sample sequenced in a study of shared clonotypes between healthy human individuals. This table comes from immunoSEQ multiplex PCR, and its TCRdb copy is limited to in-frame clones, with some not included. The table shows about 2,100,000 clones, with approximately 94% occurring only once. Naive CD8 cells lacked CD45RO and underwent positive selection for CCR7, leaving out terminally differentiated effector memory CD45RA+ cells. Sequenced sample: naive CD8+ T cells from PBMCs. These receptors all stem from a man aged 18 to 30 in good health. Some clones in this sample may be carry-over from other donors' samples.

The V call is TRBV5-1, the J call TRBJ1-1, with TRBD1 as a possible D gene (5 bases). The length of the CDR3 is 12 residues. Trimming shortened V by 5 bases and J by 6 bases, and 11 bases separated the two germline ends. Germline V gene lookup returns CDR1 SGHRS and CDR2 YFSETQ. This CDR3 is CASSWGSAEAFF. Here the CDR3 DNA reads TGCGCCAGCAGTTGGGGGAGCGCTGAAGCTTTCTTT.

The chain is built from TRBV7-8 and TRBJ2-2; 11 bases line up with TRBD2. After removal of 5 bases from V and 7 bases from J, the junction contained 3 bases not matched to a gene. From germline, CDR1 is SGHVS and CDR2 FQNEAQ. The CDR3 loop spans 14 amino acids. The CDR3 nucleotides read TGTGCCAGCAGCCCTAGCGGGAGGATCGGGGAGCTGTTTTTT. This codes for CASSPSGRIGELFF.

The gene calls are TRBV14 and TRBJ1-2; D gene ambiguous. Germline CDR1 is SGHDN and CDR2 is FVKESK. The CDR3 is 10 residues long. V shed 8 bases and J shed 8 bases, with 9 bases lying between them. The CDR3 DNA is TGTGCCAGCGAAGGACCGGGCTACACCTTC. Its protein is CASEGPGYTF.

This clone is a singleton in its sample. The genes are TRBV27 and TRBJ2-7, with D perhaps matching TRBD2 (5 bases). Germline CDR1 and CDR2: MNHEY and SMNVEV (reference sequence). CDR3 length: 16 amino acids. Trimming cost V 4 bases and J 3 bases, with 19 bases left between them. CDR3 residues: CASSYQAADVYYEQYF. Written as DNA, the CDR3 is TGTGCCAGCAGTTACCAAGCGGCAGACGTTTACTACGAGCAGTACTTC.

The V call is TRBV4-3, the J call TRBJ2-1, with 12 bases that match TRBD2. This CDR3 has 15 amino acids. J gave up 6 bases and V 3 bases, and 3 bases lay outside the gene matches. Germline CDR1 is LGHNA and CDR2 is YSLEER. The DNA for the CDR3 is TGCGCCAGCAGCCACCTAGCGGGAGGGATCAATGAGCAGTTCTTC. It yields the protein CASSHLAGGINEQFF.

The chain has TRBV9 and TRBJ2-3; TRBD1 matches at 7 bases. Germline V gives CDR1 SGDLS, CDR2 YYNGEE. The CDR3 is made up of 16 amino acids. The V gene end was trimmed by 0 bases and the J gene end by 0 bases; junction bases not matched to a gene: 4. CDR3 DNA: TGTGCCAGCAGCGTAGGAGGGGGCCCGAGCACAGATACGCAGTATTTT. This sequence encodes CASSVGGGPSTDTQYF.

This chain connects TRBV5-1 to TRBJ1-1, with no clear D. CDR1 is SGHRS, CDR2 YFSETQ, per germline. This CDR3 region has 15 residues. V was trimmed by 4 bases and J by 3 bases, leaving 16 bases between them. The CDR3 protein is CASSTWTGADTEAFF. The DNA of the CDR3 is TGCGCCAGCAGCACCTGGACGGGAGCCGACACTGAAGCTTTCTTT.

This chain joins TRBV4-3 and TRBJ2-7; no definite D call. The CDR3 consists of 14 residues. Germline CDR1 and CDR2: LGHNA and YSLEER. Trimming cost V 1 base and J 4 bases, with 11 bases left between them. CDR3 sequence reads: CASSQVPDGYEQYF. The CDR3 DNA reads TGCGCCAGCAGCCAAGTCCCGGACGGGTACGAGCAGTACTTC.

The chain joins TRBV7-8 to TRBJ2-3; either TRBD1 or TRBD2 may supply D (7 bases each). V lost 5 bases and J lost 2, with 17 bases in between. The CDR3 loop spans 16 amino acids. Per germline, CDR1 SGHVS and CDR2 FQNEAQ. The DNA for the CDR3 is TGTGCCAGCAGCCCAGGGGGGGGAGCTGACACAGATACGCAGTATTTT. Translation: CASSPGGGADTDTQYF.